Listed here are 30 T cell receptor beta chains from one sample, sequenced in a study of blood T cell repertoires in COVID-19. The data were produced by immunoSEQ multiplex PCR, yet TCRdb's version contains in-frame clones alone and is incomplete. The data contain about 220,000 clones, around 86% of them singletons. The specimen was peripheral blood. All receptors come from a woman aged 70 to 79 with COVID-19, enrolled during active disease.

This rearrangement joins TRBV29-1 to TRBJ1-6; no firm D call. Trimming removed 4 bases from V and 7 bases from J, with 17 bases in between. The CDR3 runs to 15 residues. Germline values: CDR1 SQVTM, CDR2 ANQGSEA. The DNA for the CDR3 is TGCAGCGTTGGTACAGCCGACAAACCCAATTCACCCCTCCACTTT. It translates to CSVGTADKPNSPLHF.

This chain connects TRBV3-1 (or the pseudogene TRBV3-2) to TRBJ2-7, with 10 bases that match TRBD2. Trimming took 5 bases from V and 3 from J; bases not matched to a gene: 4. This CDR3 contains 14 residues. Germline CDR1 reads LGHDT; CDR2 reads YNNKEL (reference sequence). CDR3 amino acids: CASSYGLAVYEQYF. CDR3 bases: TGTGCCAGCAGCTACGGACTAGCGGTCTACGAGCAGTACTTC.

The genes are TRBV27 and TRBJ2-7; 9 bases match TRBD2. V was clipped by 3 bases and J by 6 bases; unmatched bases: 3. The germline gives CDR1 MNHEY, CDR2 SMNVEV (reference sequence). This CDR3 is 13 amino acids long. The CDR3 protein is CASSFLAGFEQYF. For the CDR3, the DNA is TGTGCCAGCAGTTTCCTAGCGGGATTCGAGCAGTACTTC.

The V gene is TRBV19, the J gene TRBJ1-1, with a tentative D call TRBD1 (6 bases). V gave up 6 bases and J gave up 2 bases, with 13 bases separating them. This CDR3 contains 14 residues. Germline V gives CDR1 LNHDA, CDR2 SQIVND (reference sequence). The CDR3: CASSIQGLNTEAFF. The DNA for the CDR3 is TGTGCCAGTAGCATTCAGGGGCTCAACACTGAAGCTTTCTTT.

The chain joins TRBV7-2 to TRBJ1-6, with TRBD1 identical over 7 bases. CDR1 and CDR2 (germline): SGHTA, FQGNSA. V was pared by 8 bases and J by 10 bases, with 5 bases of the junction left unmatched. The CDR3 loop spans 12 amino acids. This chain's CDR3 is CASGHRGSPLHF. CDR3 DNA sequence: TGTGCCAGCGGACACAGGGGATCACCCCTCCACTTT.

This clone was seen once. V usage is TRBV5-4 and J usage is TRBJ1-2; D is ambiguous. The CDR3 runs 13 residues. Trimming stripped 0 bases from V and 7 bases from J, with 10 bases between. Germline CDR1 reads SGHNT; CDR2 reads YYREEE (reference sequence). The CDR3 DNA reads TGTGCCAGCAGCTTGGACAGTTTTTCTGGCTACACCTTC. This sequence encodes CASSLDSFSGYTF.

The genes are TRBV3-1 (or the pseudogene TRBV3-2) and TRBJ1-5; perhaps TRBD1 as D (6 bases). Germline CDR1 and CDR2: LGHDT and YNNKEL (reference sequence). V shed 4 bases and J shed 3 bases, with 22 bases lying between them. The CDR3 has 18 amino acids. The CDR3 sequence is CASSLPNNRVWDNQPQHF. The DNA for the CDR3 is TGTGCCAGCAGCCTACCAAATAACAGGGTATGGGACAATCAGCCCCAGCATTTT.

This clone was seen just once. This chain links TRBV5-6 with TRBJ1-1; possibly TRBD1 for D (6 bases). Germline V gene sequence: CDR1 SGHDT, CDR2 YYEEEE. Trimming stripped 4 bases from V and 3 bases from J, with 19 bases between. CDR3 length: 16 residues. The CDR3 region has the DNA TGTGCCAGCAGCCCGATAGGGACAAGAGGGGACACTGAAGCTTTCTTT. It codes for CASSPIGTRGDTEAFF.

This rearrangement joins TRBV7-2 to TRBJ1-1, with 7 nucleotides matching TRBD1. With 2 bases clipped from V and 5 bases from J, the junction kept 2 bases outside the gene matches. The length of the CDR3 is 13 residues. Germline assignment: CDR1 SGHTA and CDR2 FQGNSA. The CDR3 DNA sequence: TGTGCCAGCAGCTTACAGGGGGGTACTGAAGCTTTCTTT. Its protein product is CASSLQGGTEAFF.

This clone turned up a few times. The chain combines TRBV7-2 with TRBJ2-3; D remains unclear. CDR3 length: 13 residues. V shed 5 bases and J shed 6 bases, with 12 bases lying between them. From germline, CDR1 is SGHTA and CDR2 FQGNSA. CDR3 residues: CASSAEPEDTQYF. The DNA of the CDR3 is TGTGCCAGCAGCGCGGAACCGGAGGATACGCAGTATTTT.

This chain joins TRBV9 and TRBJ2-5, with 9 bases identical to TRBD2. Germline CDR1 and CDR2: SGDLS and YYNGEE. This CDR3 has 17 residues. V shed 1 base and J 3 bases; nucleotides not matched to a gene: 10. As DNA, the CDR3 is TGTGCCAGCAGCGTAAGTCCTCATCCTAGCGGGGAAGAGACCCAGTACTTC. This gives the protein CASSVSPHPSGEETQYF. Full variable domain (missing parts from reference TRBV9 and TRBJ2-5): DSGVTQTPKHLITATGQRVTLRCSPRSGDLSVYWYQQSLDQGLQFLIQYYNGEERAKGNILERFSAQQFPDLHSELNLSSLELGDSALYFCASSVSPHPSGEETQYFGPGTRLLVL.

The chain uses TRBV5-6 and TRBJ2-5; 7 bases are a match to TRBD2. The junction had 10 bases not matched to a gene; V was cut back by 1 base and J by 1 base. Germline CDR1 SGHDT, CDR2 YYEEEE. The CDR3 contains 17 residues. CDR3 DNA: TGTGCCAGCAGCTTGTTGATGGGCGGGAGTCTCCAAGAGACCCAGTACTTC. Translated: CASSLLMGGSLQETQYF.

This chain links TRBV30 with TRBJ2-1; maybe TRBD1 (6 bases). Trimming removed 3 bases from V and 6 bases from J, with 15 bases in between. The CDR3 consists of 14 residues. Germline loops: CDR1 GTSNPN, CDR2 SVGIG (reference sequence). The CDR3 nucleotides are TGTGCCTGGAGATACAGGGATCTCCCCAATGAGCAGTTCTTC. Translation gives CAWRYRDLPNEQFF.

This chain joins TRBV3-1 (or the pseudogene TRBV3-2) and TRBJ1-6, with 9 bases matching TRBD1. Germline CDR1 is LGHDT and CDR2 is YNNKEL (reference sequence). V shed 4 bases, J shed 7 bases, and the junction held 8 bases outside the gene matches. The CDR3 is 16 residues long. The CDR3 region is CASSPRAGQGNSPLHF. The CDR3 nucleotides are TGTGCCAGCAGCCCGAGGGCGGGACAGGGAAATTCACCCCTCCACTTT.

This chain uses TRBV9 with TRBJ2-3, with TRBD2 as a possible D gene (6 bases). V dropped 0 bases and J dropped 3 bases, with 17 bases sitting between them. CDR3 length: 17 amino acids. Germline V gives CDR1 SGDLS, CDR2 YYNGEE. For the CDR3, the DNA is TGTGCCAGCAGCGTAGGTGACGCTGGGGGGAGAACAGATACGCAGTATTTT. Translation gives CASSVGDAGGRTDTQYF.

The rearrangement links TRBV3-1 (or the pseudogene TRBV3-2) to TRBJ2-7, with 8 bases fitting TRBD2. The CDR3 totals 16 residues. The trim removed 5 bases at V and 3 bases at J, leaving 12 bases unmatched. In germline, CDR1 is LGHDT, CDR2 YNNKEL (reference sequence). The CDR3 DNA sequence: TGTGCCAGCAGCTCAAGACCGGGACTAGTGGGCTACGAGCAGTACTTC. Residues: CASSSRPGLVGYEQYF.

The V call is TRBV5-1, the J call TRBJ1-6; D gene uncertain. The CDR3 is 14 residues long. Germline lookup yields CDR1 SGHRS and CDR2 YFSETQ. V lost 0 bases and J lost 12, with 13 bases in between. The DNA of the CDR3 is TGCGCCAGCAGCTTGGGTGCCAGAGGTTTACCCCTCCACTTT. Its translation: CASSLGARGLPLHF.

V is TRBV5-6 and J is TRBJ2-7; TRBD2 matches at 15 bases. J was trimmed by 5 bases and V by 2 bases; bases with no gene match: 8. Germline V lookup: CDR1 SGHDT, CDR2 YYEEEE. This CDR3 spans 17 amino acids. The chain's CDR3 is CASSLRTSGRGKNEQYF. The CDR3 nucleotides read TGTGCCAGCAGCTTACGGACTAGCGGGAGGGGAAAGAACGAGCAGTACTTC.

The V and J genes are TRBV30 and TRBJ1-4; possible D gene TRBD1, 6 bases. CDR3 size: 13 residues. The germline V and J ends were trimmed by 6 bases and 3 bases, with 11 bases remaining between them. The germline gives CDR1 GTSNPN, CDR2 SVGIG (reference sequence). As DNA, the CDR3 is TGTGCCTGCAGACAGGCAGCTAATGAAAAACTGTTTTTT. Protein sequence: CACRQAANEKLFF. The whole variable domain, filled in from reference TRBV30 and TRBJ1-4, reads SQTIHQWPATLVQPVGSPLSLECTVEGTSNPNLYWYRQAAGRGLQLLFYSVGIGQISSEVPQNLSASRPQDRQFILSSKKLLLSDSGFYLCACRQAANEKLFFGSGTQLSVL.

The CDR3 coding sequence is TGTGCCAGTAGGATACGAGGGAGTTACGGCAGAAACACTGAAGCTTTCTTT. Protein sequence: CASRIRGSYGRNTEAFF. The rearrangement joins TRBV19 to TRBJ1-1; D ambiguous. Germline loops: CDR1 LNHDA, CDR2 SQIVND (reference sequence). The CDR3 has 17 residues. Trimming removed 6 bases from V and 2 bases from J, with 22 bases in between.

The chain is built from TRBV18 and TRBJ2-2; D not certain. The CDR3 runs to 15 residues. Germline V CDR1 and CDR2: KGHSH, LQKENI. Trimming took 1 base from V and 4 from J, leaving 10 bases between them. CDR3 DNA: TGTGCCAGCTCACCACTCGATCTAACCACCGGGGAGCTGTTTTTT. Translation gives CASSPLDLTTGELFF. The full variable domain, completed using reference TRBV18 and TRBJ2-2, is NAGVMQNPRHLVRRRGQEARLRCSPMKGHSHVYWYRQLPEEGLKFMVYLQKENIIDESGMPKERFSAEFPKEGPSILRIQQVVRGDSAAYFCASSPLDLTTGELFFGEGSRLTVL.

This clone was counted once. This rearrangement joins TRBV29-1 to TRBJ2-3; a weak D match, TRBD1 (5 bases). Trimming removed 1 base from V and 0 bases from J, with 8 bases in between. Germline CDR1 SQVTM, CDR2 ANQGSEA. This CDR3 spans 14 amino acids. CDR3 protein: CSVEVQVSTDTQYF. Written as DNA, the CDR3 is TGCAGCGTTGAAGTACAGGTTAGCACAGATACGCAGTATTTT.

In DNA, the CDR3 is TGTGCCAGCTCCGGGACAGAGAATGAAAAACTGTTTTTT. It translates to CASSGTENEKLFF. The chain has TRBV18 and TRBJ1-4; 7 bases match TRBD1. Germline loops: CDR1 KGHSH, CDR2 LQKENI. The CDR3 contains 13 residues. Trimming removed 6 bases from V and 5 bases from J; junction bases left unmatched: 3.

The J gene is TRBJ2-2, the V gene TRBV5-1; TRBD2 is a possible D gene (5 bases). Germline V CDR1 and CDR2: SGHRS, YFSETQ. The CDR3 is made up of 17 amino acids. Trimming stripped 4 bases from V and 0 bases from J, with 16 bases between. In DNA, the CDR3 is TGCGCCAGCAGCCCGGTGCGGGCCGTTTCGAACACCGGGGAGCTGTTTTTT. The encoded protein is CASSPVRAVSNTGELFF.

The V call is TRBV11-2, the J call TRBJ2-2; 11 bases align to TRBD1. Germline V CDR1 and CDR2: SGHAT, FQNNGV. Germline trimming cut 6 bases from V and 4 bases from J; bases unmatched to any gene: 4. The CDR3 is 15 amino acids. CDR3 sequence reads: CASSWTGGGTGELFF. CDR3 nucleotide sequence: TGTGCCAGCAGTTGGACAGGGGGCGGCACCGGGGAGCTGTTTTTT.

V and J are TRBV10-2 and TRBJ1-1; D is ambiguous. The germline V and J ends were trimmed by 6 bases and 5 bases, with 10 bases remaining between them. There are 12 residues in the CDR3. CDR1 is WSHSY, CDR2 SAAADI, per germline. The CDR3, as DNA: TGCGCCAGCAGAGATACGGGGACTGAAGCTTTCTTT. Amino acid sequence: CASRDTGTEAFF.

The chain links TRBV27 to TRBJ1-1, with 8 nucleotides matching TRBD1. The CDR3 extends over 15 amino acids. Germline trimming cut 3 bases from V and 5 bases from J; bases unmatched to any gene: 8. Germline lookup yields CDR1 MNHEY and CDR2 SMNVEV (reference sequence). The CDR3 DNA is TGTGCCAGCAGTTTCCTACAGGGGGGGGCTACTGAAGCTTTCTTT. Amino acid sequence: CASSFLQGGATEAFF.

This clone has only one observation. The chain couples TRBV5-5 to TRBJ2-2, with 8 bases identical to TRBD2. Germline CDR1 and CDR2: SGHKS and YYEKEE (reference sequence). The ends lost 2 bases at V and 4 bases at J; junction bases unmatched: 10. The CDR3 is 17 residues long. The CDR3 DNA reads TGTGCCAGCAGCTTTTCCTTTGGCGGGAGGTTCACCGGGGAGCTGTTTTTT. Its protein product is CASSFSFGGRFTGELFF.

The rearrangement joins TRBV9 to TRBJ2-5; D unclear. Germline loops: CDR1 SGDLS, CDR2 YYNGEE. The CDR3 is 14 amino acids. Trimming shortened V by 4 bases and J by 4 bases, and 14 bases separated the two germline ends. The CDR3: CASSPYHRGETQYF. Here the CDR3 DNA reads TGTGCCAGCAGCCCATACCATAGAGGAGAGACCCAGTACTTC.

This chain joins TRBV3-1 (or the pseudogene TRBV3-2) and TRBJ1-6; the D is unclear. Deletions cut 2 bases from V and 9 bases from J, with 14 bases between. CDR1 and CDR2 (germline): LGHDT, YNNKEL (reference sequence). The CDR3 spans 15 residues. Here the CDR3 reads CASSQNLDIFSPLHF. The DNA for the CDR3 is TGTGCCAGCAGCCAAAATCTTGACATCTTTTCACCCCTCCACTTT.